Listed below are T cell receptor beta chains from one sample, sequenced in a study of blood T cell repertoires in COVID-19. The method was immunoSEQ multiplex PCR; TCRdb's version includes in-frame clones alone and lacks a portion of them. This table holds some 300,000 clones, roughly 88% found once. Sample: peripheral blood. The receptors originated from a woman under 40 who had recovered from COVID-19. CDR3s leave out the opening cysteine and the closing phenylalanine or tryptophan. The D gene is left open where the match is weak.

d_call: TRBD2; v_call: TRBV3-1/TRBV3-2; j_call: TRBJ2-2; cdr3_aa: ASSQDGRASNTGELF
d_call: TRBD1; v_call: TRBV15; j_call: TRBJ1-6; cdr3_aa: ATSSRDRVSPLH
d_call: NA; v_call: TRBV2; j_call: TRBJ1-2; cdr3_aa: ASKNGESGYT
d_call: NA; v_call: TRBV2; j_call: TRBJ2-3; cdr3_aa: ASRGPGLSSTDTQY
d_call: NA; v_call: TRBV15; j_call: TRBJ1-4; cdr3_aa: ATTGFATNEKLF
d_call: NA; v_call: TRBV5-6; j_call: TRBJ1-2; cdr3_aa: ASSFMGENYGYT
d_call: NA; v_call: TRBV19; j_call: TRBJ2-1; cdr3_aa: ASGGTASNEQF
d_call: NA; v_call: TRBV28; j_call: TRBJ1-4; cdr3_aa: ASSFSRFDDEPNEKLF
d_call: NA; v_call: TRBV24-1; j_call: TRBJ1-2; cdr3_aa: ATSDFSTAYGYT
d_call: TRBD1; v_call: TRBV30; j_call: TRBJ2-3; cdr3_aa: ASLRGGRDTQY
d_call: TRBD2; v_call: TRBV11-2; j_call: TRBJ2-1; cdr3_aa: ASSLDRGGNEQF
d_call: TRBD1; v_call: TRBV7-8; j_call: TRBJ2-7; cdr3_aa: ASSLIPGQGFYEQY
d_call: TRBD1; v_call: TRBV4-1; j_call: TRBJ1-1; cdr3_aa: ASSQAGQGHTEAF
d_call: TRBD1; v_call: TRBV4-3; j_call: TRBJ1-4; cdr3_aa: ASSQGQGIEKLF
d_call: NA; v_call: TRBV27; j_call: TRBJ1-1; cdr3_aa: ASSLGREGTEAF
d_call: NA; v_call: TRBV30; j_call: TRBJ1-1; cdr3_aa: AWSVGGVNTEAF
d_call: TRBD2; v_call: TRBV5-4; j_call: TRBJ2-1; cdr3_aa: ASSPAGGTANEQF
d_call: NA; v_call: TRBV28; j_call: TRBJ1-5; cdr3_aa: ASRPKSGFNQPQH
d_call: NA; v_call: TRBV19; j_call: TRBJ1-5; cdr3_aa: ASSIGAGNQPQH
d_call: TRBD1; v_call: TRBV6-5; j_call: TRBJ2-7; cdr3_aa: ASGVDRGAYEQY
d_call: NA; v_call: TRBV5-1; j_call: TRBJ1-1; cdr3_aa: ASSLGGQIEAF
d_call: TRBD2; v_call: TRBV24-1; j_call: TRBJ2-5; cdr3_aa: ATSDLAGGGETQY
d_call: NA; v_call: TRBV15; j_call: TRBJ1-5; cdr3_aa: ATSRGTDQPQH
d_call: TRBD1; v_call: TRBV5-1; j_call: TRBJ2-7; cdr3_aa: ASSLGGTGIHEQY
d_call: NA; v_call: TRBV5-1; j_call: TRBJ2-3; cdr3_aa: ASSLWGGPTDTQY
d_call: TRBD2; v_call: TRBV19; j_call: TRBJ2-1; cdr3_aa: ASSPTSGGVDNEQF
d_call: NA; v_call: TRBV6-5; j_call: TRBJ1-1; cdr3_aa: ASTAANTEAF